The source of this T cell receptor beta chain is a study of blood T cells in healthy people across ages. Whole-study results and caveats: Estimates of diversity drawn from one million T cells were considered underestimates.

Primed by a sample-barcoded 5' primer and a J-beta primer mix, a second PCR proceeded for about 6 to 12 cycles. TCRdb analysed the 5' RACE reads with MiXCR anew, one entry per CDR3 protein. Among fewer than 2,000,000 distinct CDR3 sequences listed, about 39% were seen once. As to this clonotype: The target antigen is unknown.

The study recruited healthy Caucasian donors from Russia who were aged roughly 6 to 100. Sequencing was done on a sample of blood. This TCR came from a human donor in good health.

The CDR3 DNA is TGTGCTAGTGGTTTGGTACGTCGAACCGGGACGTACACTCAAGAGACCCAGTACTTC. Amino acid sequence: CASGLVRRTGTYTQETQYF. The chain recombines TRBV12-5 with TRBJ2-4; D tentatively reads TRBD1 or TRBD2 (5 bases each). The end of the DNA is better explained by TRBJ2-5, so the J call may be wrong. CDR1 and CDR2 (germline): LGHNT, FRNRAP. CDR3 length: 19 amino acids.